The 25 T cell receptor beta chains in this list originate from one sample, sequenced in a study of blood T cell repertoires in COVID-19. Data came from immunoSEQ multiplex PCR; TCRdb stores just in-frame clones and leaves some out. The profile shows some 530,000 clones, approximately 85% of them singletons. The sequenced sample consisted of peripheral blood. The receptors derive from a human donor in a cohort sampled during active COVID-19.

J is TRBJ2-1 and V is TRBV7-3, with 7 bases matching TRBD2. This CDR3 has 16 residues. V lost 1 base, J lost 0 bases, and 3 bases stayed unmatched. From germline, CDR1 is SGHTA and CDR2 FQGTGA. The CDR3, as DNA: TGTGCCAGCAGCTTAATGGCTAGCGGCTCCTACAATGAGCAGTTCTTC. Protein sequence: CASSLMASGSYNEQFF.

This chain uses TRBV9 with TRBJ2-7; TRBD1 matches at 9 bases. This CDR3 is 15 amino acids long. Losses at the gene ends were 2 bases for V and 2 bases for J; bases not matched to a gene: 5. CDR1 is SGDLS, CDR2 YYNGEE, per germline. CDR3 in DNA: TGTGCCAGCAGCGTGGGGGACAGGGTGACCTACGAGCAGTACTTC. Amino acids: CASSVGDRVTYEQYF. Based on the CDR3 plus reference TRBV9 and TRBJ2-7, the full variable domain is DSGVTQTPKHLITATGQRVTLRCSPRSGDLSVYWYQQSLDQGLQFLIQYYNGEERAKGNILERFSAQQFPDLHSELNLSSLELGDSALYFCASSVGDRVTYEQYFGPGTRLTVT.

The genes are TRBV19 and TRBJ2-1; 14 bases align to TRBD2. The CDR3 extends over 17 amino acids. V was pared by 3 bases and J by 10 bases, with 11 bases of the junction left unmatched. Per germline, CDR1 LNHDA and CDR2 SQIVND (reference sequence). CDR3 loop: CASSIGTSGSTAREQFF. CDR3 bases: TGTGCCAGTAGTATCGGGACTAGCGGGAGTACTGCTCGGGAGCAGTTCTTC.

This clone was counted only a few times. CDR3 DNA sequence: TGTGCCAGTAGTACGCAGCGAAAGACTTATACTGAAGCTTTCTTT. The encoded protein is CASSTQRKTYTEAFF. The chain employs TRBV19 and TRBJ1-1, with D unclear. The CDR3 is made up of 15 amino acids. V dropped 4 bases and J dropped 5 bases, with 17 bases sitting between them. The germline V gene encodes CDR1 LNHDA and CDR2 SQIVND (reference sequence).

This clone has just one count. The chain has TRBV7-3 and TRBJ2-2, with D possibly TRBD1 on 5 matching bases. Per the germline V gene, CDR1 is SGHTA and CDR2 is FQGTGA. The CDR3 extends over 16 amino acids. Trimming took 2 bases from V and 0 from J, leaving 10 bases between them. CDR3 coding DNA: TGTGCCAGCAGCTTACGGCCAGGGCCGAACACCGGGGAGCTGTTTTTT. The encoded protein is CASSLRPGPNTGELFF.

The DNA for the CDR3 is TGTGCCAGCAGCCTAATTCTCACTGAAGCTTTCTTT. It specifies CASSLILTEAFF. The chain combines TRBV7-9 with TRBJ1-1, with D uncertain. Germline assignment: CDR1 SEHNR and CDR2 FQNEAQ (reference sequence). Trimming shortened V by 5 bases and J by 4 bases, and 8 bases separated the two germline ends. This CDR3 contains 12 residues.

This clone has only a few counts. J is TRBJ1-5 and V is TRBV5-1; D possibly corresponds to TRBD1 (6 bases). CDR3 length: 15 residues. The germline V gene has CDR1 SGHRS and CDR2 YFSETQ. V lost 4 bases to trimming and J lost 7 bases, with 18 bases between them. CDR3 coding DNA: TGCGCCAGCAGCACCGGGACAATGGGGACCCAGCCCCAGCATTTT. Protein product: CASSTGTMGTQPQHF.

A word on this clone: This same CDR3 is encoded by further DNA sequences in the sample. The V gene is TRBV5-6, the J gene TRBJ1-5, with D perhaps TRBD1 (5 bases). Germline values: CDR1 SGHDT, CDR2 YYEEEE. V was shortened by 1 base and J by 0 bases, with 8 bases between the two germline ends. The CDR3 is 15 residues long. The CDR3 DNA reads TGTGCCAGCAGCTTGAGGGGTACTAGCAATCAGCCCCAGCATTTT. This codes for CASSLRGTSNQPQHF.

The CDR3 loop is CASSKDYSNTGELFF. CDR3 sequence (DNA): TGTGCCAGTAGTAAAGACTACTCGAACACCGGGGAGCTGTTTTTT. This rearrangement joins TRBV19 to TRBJ2-2; weak D call: TRBD2 (5 bases). Deletions cut 4 bases from V and 0 bases from J, with 9 bases between. Germline lookup yields CDR1 LNHDA and CDR2 SQIVND (reference sequence). This CDR3 contains 15 residues.

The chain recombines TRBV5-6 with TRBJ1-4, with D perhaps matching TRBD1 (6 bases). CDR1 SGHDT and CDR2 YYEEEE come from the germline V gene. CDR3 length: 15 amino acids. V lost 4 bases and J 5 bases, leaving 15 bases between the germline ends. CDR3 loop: CASSPRQVLNEKLFF. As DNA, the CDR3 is TGTGCCAGCAGCCCACGACAGGTCCTCAATGAAAAACTGTTTTTT.

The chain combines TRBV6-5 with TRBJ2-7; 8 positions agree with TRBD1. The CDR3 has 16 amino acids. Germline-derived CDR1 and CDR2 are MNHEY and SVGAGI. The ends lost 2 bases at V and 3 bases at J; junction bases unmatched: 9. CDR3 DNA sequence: TGTGCCAGCAGTTACACTCTCGGACAGGGAGACTACGAGCAGTACTTC. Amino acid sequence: CASSYTLGQGDYEQYF.

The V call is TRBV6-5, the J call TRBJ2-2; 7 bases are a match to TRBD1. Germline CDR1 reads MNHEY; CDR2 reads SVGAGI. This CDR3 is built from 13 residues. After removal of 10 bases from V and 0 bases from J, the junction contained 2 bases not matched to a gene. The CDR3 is CATGGANTGELFF. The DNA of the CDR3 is TGTGCCACAGGGGGTGCGAACACCGGGGAGCTGTTTTTT.

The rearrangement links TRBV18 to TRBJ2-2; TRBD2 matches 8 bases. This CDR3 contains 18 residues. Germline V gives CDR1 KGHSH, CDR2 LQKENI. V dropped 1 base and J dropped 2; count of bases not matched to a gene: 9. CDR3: CASSPLRELADNTGELFF. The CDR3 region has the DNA TGTGCCAGCTCACCACTGAGGGAACTAGCGGATAACACCGGGGAGCTGTTTTTT.

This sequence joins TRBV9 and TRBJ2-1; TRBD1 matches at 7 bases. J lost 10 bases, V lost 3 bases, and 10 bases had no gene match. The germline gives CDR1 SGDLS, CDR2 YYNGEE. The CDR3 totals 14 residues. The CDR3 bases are TGTGCCAGCAGCGCCGTTAACAGGGGTGGAGAGCAGTTCTTC. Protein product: CASSAVNRGGEQFF.

CDR3 region: CASSLYPVSRTINSPLHF. The DNA of the CDR3 is TGTGCCAGCAGCTTATACCCGGTCAGTAGGACAATAAATTCACCCCTCCACTTT. The rearrangement uses TRBV7-2 and TRBJ1-6; D is perhaps TRBD1 (5 bases). CDR3 length: 18 residues. V gave up 2 bases and J gave up 7 bases, with 21 bases separating them. From germline, CDR1 is SGHTA and CDR2 FQGNSA.

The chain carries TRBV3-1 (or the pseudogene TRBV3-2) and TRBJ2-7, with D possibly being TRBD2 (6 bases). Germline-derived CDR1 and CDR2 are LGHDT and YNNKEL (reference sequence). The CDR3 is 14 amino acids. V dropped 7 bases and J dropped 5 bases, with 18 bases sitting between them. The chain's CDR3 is CASILAGSTDEQYF. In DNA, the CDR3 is TGTGCCAGCATTCTTGCGGGATCGACCGACGAGCAGTACTTC.

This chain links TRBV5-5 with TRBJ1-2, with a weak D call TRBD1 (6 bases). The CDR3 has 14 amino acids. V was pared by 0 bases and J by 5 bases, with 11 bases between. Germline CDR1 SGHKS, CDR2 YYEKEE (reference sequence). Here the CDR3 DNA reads TGTGCCAGCAGCTTGGGGCAGGGGACGTATGGCTACACCTTC. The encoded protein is CASSLGQGTYGYTF.

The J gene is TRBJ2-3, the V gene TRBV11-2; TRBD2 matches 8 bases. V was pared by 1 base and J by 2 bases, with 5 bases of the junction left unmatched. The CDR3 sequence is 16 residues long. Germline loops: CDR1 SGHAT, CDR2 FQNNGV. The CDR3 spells CASSLGSGGFTDTQYF. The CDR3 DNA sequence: TGTGCCAGCAGCTTAGGGTCGGGGGGGTTCACAGATACGCAGTATTTT.

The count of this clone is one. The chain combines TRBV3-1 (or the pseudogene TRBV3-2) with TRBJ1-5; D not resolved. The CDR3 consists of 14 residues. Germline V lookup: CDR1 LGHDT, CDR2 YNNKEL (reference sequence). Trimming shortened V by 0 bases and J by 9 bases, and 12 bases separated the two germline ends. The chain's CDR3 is CASSQDSGGRPQHF. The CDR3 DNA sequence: TGTGCCAGCAGCCAAGATTCAGGAGGGAGGCCCCAGCATTTT.

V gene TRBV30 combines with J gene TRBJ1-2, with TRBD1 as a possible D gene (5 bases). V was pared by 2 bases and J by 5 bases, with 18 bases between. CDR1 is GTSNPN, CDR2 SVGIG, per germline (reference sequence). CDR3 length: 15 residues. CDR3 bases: TGTGCCTGGAGTACCGCGCGGGGGACTCTTTATGGCTACACCTTC. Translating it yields CAWSTARGTLYGYTF. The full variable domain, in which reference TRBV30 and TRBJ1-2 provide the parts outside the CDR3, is SQTIHQWPATLVQPVGSPLSLECTVEGTSNPNLYWYRQAAGRGLQLLFYSVGIGQISSEVPQNLSASRPQDRQFILSSKKLLLSDSGFYLCAWSTARGTLYGYTFGSGTRLTVV.

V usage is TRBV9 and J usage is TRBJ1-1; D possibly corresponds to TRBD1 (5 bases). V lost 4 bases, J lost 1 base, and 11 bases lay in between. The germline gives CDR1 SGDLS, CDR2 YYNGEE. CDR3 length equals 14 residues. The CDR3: CASSWGQENTEAFF. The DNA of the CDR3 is TGTGCCAGCAGCTGGGGCCAGGAGAACACTGAAGCTTTCTTT.

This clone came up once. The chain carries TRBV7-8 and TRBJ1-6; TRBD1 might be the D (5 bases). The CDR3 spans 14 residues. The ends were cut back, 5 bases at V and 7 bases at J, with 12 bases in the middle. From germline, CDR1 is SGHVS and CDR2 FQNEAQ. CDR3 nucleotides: TGTGCCAGCAGCATCAGGGTTGAAAATTCACCCCTCCACTTT. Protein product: CASSIRVENSPLHF.

CDR3 in amino acids: CASSQGALGMNTEAFF. CDR3 coding DNA: TGTGCCAGCAGCCAGGGGGCGTTGGGGATGAACACTGAAGCTTTCTTT. The chain combines TRBV27 with TRBJ1-1; the match to TRBD1 covers 8 bases. The CDR3 length is 16 residues. Germline-derived CDR1 and CDR2 are MNHEY and SMNVEV (reference sequence). J lost 0 bases, V lost 6 bases, and 9 bases had no gene match.

The CDR3 loop is CASSPPNRGFEQYF. For the CDR3, the DNA is TGTGCCAGCTCACCCCCTAACAGGGGCTTCGAGCAGTACTTC. This chain connects TRBV18 to TRBJ2-7, with TRBD1 matching 7 bases. Germline V gene lookup returns CDR1 KGHSH and CDR2 LQKENI. Germline trimming cut 3 bases from V and 6 bases from J; bases unmatched to any gene: 8. The CDR3 loop spans 14 amino acids. Based on the CDR3 plus reference TRBV18 and TRBJ2-7, the full variable domain is NAGVMQNPRHLVRRRGQEARLRCSPMKGHSHVYWYRQLPEEGLKFMVYLQKENIIDESGMPKERFSAEFPKEGPSILRIQQVVRGDSAAYFCASSPPNRGFEQYFGPGTRLTVT.

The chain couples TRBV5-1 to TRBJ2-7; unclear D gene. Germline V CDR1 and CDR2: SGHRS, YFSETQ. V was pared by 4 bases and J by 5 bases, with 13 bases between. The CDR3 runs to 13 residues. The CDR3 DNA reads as TGCGCCAGCAGCACCACAAATGAAAACGAGCAGTACTTC. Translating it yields CASSTTNENEQYF.